A selection of T cell receptor beta chains follows, all from one sample in a study of blood T cell dynamics during melanoma immunotherapy. Measured with immunoSEQ multiplex PCR; TCRdb has only the in-frame clones, and not every one. This table holds 15,000 to 20,000 clones, roughly four fifths found once. Source: blood, taken from a patient treated with checkpoint blockade. All receptors derive from a human donor with melanoma. Both conserved end residues are part of each CDR3. Each record gives: J gene, V gene, clone size, CDR3 length, D gene, CDR3 DNA, CDR3 protein. The D gene is left open where the match is weak. Not every row has a clone size; where given, it reads once, few, many or a size class.

TRBJ2-7 TRBV7-2 . 12 TRBD2 TGTGCCAGCAGCGGACTAGCCTACGAGCAGTACTTC CASSGLAYEQYF
TRBJ2-7 TRBV5-1 once 13 . TGCGCCAGCAGCCTGAGGGGGAACTACGAGCAGTACTTC CASSLRGNYEQYF
TRBJ1-1 TRBV5-1 . 14 . TGCGCCAGCAGCCGAAACAGGGCCAACACTGAAGCTTTCTTT CASSRNRANTEAFF
TRBJ2-1 TRBV15 . 14 . TGTGCCACCAGCAGATCCCGGGGGACCTGGGAGCAGTTCTTC CATSRSRGTWEQFF
TRBJ2-1 TRBV6-5 . 15 TRBD2 TGTGCCAGCAGCCGTACTAGCGGGGGCTACAATGAGCAGTTCTTC CASSRTSGGYNEQFF
TRBJ2-7 TRBV7-2 . 16 . TGTGCCAGCAGCCCCCGGACGGACCGTTTCTCCTACGAGCAGTACTTC CASSPRTDRFSYEQYF
TRBJ1-4 TRBV5-1 . 13 . TGCGCCAGCAGCTTGGCCAGAAATGAAAAACTGTTTTTT CASSLARNEKLFF
TRBJ2-7 TRBV7-6 . 12 . TGTGCCAGCAGCCTGGGGCGGGGCGAGCAGTACTTC CASSLGRGEQYF
TRBJ2-1 TRBV19 . 14 TRBD2 TGTGCCAGTAGTATTAGCGGGAGAGGTGATGAGCAGTTCTTC CASSISGRGDEQFF
TRBJ2-1 TRBV10-3 . 16 TRBD2 TGTGCCATCAGTAAGCGGGACCAACACCAGTACAATGAGCAGTTCTTC CAISKRDQHQYNEQFF
TRBJ2-7 TRBV13 . 16 TRBD1 TGTGCCAGCAGCTTGTTAAAGGACAGGAACTCCTACGAGCAGTACTTC CASSLLKDRNSYEQYF
TRBJ2-1 TRBV7-2 . 15 . TGTGCCAGCAGCTTAGCAATATTCTCCTACAATGAGCAGTTCTTC CASSLAIFSYNEQFF
TRBJ2-3 TRBV6-5 once 16 TRBD2 TGTGCCAGCAGTTACTCTACTAGCGGGAGCACAGATACGCAGTATTTT CASSYSTSGSTDTQYF
TRBJ2-7 TRBV6-1 once 12 TRBD1 TGTGCCAGCAGTGAATTGGACAGGGGGCGATACTTC CASSELDRGRYF
TRBJ2-7 TRBV19 once 15 . TGTGCCAGTAGTTCTGTCGGTGCCCTCTCCTACGAGCAGTACTTC CASSSVGALSYEQYF
TRBJ1-2 TRBV9 few 14 . TGTGCCAGCAGCGTAGATCCAGGAGCCTATGGCTACACCTTC CASSVDPGAYGYTF
TRBJ2-5 TRBV6-5 . 14 TRBD2 TGTGCCAGCAGTCTGGGAGCGGGAGTAGCGACCCAGTACTTC CASSLGAGVATQYF
TRBJ2-1 TRBV29-1 . 12 . TGCAGCGTTGATTTCGCGGGAATTGAGCAGTTCTTC CSVDFAGIEQFF
TRBJ2-2 TRBV19 . 17 TRBD2 TGTGCCAGTAGTATTTTAGCGGGGCGCGCGAACACCGGGGAGCTGTTTTTT CASSILAGRANTGELFF
TRBJ2-7 TRBV19 . 13 . TGTGCCAGTAGTAAGGGTCTTACCTACGAGCAGTACTTC CASSKGLTYEQYF
TRBJ1-4 TRBV5-5 . 13 . TGTGCCAGCAGCTTCAGGGAGGGAGAAAAACTGTTTTTT CASSFREGEKLFF
TRBJ2-2 TRBV7-2 . 15 TRBD2 TGTGCCAGCAGCTTACCGGGACTAGACGACGGGGAGCTGTTTTTT CASSLPGLDDGELFF
TRBJ2-7 TRBV4-2 . 13 TRBD2 TGTGCCAGCAGCCAAATGGGGACTAGCGAGCAGTACTTC CASSQMGTSEQYF
TRBJ2-7 TRBV7-7 . 15 TRBD1 TGTGCTAGCAGCTTAGGGTTGGGACAGGGCTACGAGCAGTACTTC CASSLGLGQGYEQYF
TRBJ2-1 TRBV11-2 . 13 . TGTGCCAGCAGCTTAGATTTTGGACAGGAGCAGTTCTTC CASSLDFGQEQFF
TRBJ2-3 TRBV7-3 few 14 . TGTGCCAGCAGACAGACCTCTAGCGTGGATACGCAGTATTTT CASRQTSSVDTQYF
TRBJ2-5 TRBV7-7 . 13 . TGTGCTAGCAGCTTAGGAGTACGAGAGACCCAGTACTTC CASSLGVRETQYF
TRBJ2-3 TRBV9 once 16 . TGTGCCAGCAGCGTGTCGCCGATCCCGGCAGCAGATACGCAGTATTTT CASSVSPIPAADTQYF
TRBJ2-2 TRBV30 . 16 TRBD2 TGTGCCTGGAGTGTACCCGGGACTACTAACACCGGGGAGCTGTTTTTT CAWSVPGTTNTGELFF
TRBJ1-2 TRBV7-9 . 13 . TGTGCCAGCAGCCGAGAACCGGACTATGGCTACACCTTC CASSREPDYGYTF
TRBJ2-3 TRBV7-3 . 15 . TGTGCCAGCAGCTCCCGGACGGGAACCACAGATACGCAGTATTTT CASSSRTGTTDTQYF
TRBJ1-2 TRBV6-5 . 15 . TGTGCCAGCAGCTCCCGCGCAGGGGACAACTATGGCTACACCTTC CASSSRAGDNYGYTF
TRBJ2-1 TRBV7-2 . 12 . TGTGCCAGCAGCTTAGTTACCAGTGAGCAGTTCTTC CASSLVTSEQFF
TRBJ1-1 TRBV7-2 . 13 . TGTGCCAGCAGCTCGCCTCTAAACACTGAAGCTTTCTTT CASSSPLNTEAFF
TRBJ2-2 TRBV18 . 20 TRBD2 TGTGCCAGCTCACCCCCCGGGACTCAGCGACTAGCGGGAGACGCCGGGGAGCTGTTTTTT CASSPPGTQRLAGDAGELFF